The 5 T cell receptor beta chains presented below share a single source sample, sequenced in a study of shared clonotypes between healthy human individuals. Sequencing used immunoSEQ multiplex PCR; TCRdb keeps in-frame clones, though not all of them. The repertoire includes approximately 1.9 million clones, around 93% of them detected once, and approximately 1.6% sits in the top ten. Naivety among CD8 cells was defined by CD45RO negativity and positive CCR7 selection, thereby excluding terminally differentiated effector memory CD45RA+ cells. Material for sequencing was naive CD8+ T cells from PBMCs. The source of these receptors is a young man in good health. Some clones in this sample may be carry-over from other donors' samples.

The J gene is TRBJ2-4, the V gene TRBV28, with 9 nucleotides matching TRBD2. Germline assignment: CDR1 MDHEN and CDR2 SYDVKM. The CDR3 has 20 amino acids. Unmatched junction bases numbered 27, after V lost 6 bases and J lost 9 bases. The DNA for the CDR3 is TGTGCCAGCAGCCGTTTTGGGGGGACCGGAAGCGGGAGGCCCACCGGCATTCAGTACTTC. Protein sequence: CASSRFGGTGSGRPTGIQYF.

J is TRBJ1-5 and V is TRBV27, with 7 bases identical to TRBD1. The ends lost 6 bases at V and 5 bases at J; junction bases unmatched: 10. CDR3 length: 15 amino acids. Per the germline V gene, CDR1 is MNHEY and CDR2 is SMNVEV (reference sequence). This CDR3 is CASRPTQGIDQPQHF. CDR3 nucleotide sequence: TGTGCCAGCAGACCCACACAGGGGATCGATCAGCCCCAGCATTTT.

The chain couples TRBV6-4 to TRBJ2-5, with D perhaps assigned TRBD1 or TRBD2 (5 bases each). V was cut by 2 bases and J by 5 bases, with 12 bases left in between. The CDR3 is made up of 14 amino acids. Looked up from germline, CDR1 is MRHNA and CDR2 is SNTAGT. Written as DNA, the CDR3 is TGTGCCAGCAGTGACCTGATAGGGACGGAGACCCAGTACTTC. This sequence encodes CASSDLIGTETQYF.

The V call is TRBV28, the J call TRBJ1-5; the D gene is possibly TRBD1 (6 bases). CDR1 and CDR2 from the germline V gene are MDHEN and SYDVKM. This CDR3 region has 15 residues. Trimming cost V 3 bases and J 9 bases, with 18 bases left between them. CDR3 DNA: TGTGCCAGCAGTTTTGGGGTGGGGGGCCAATCGCCCCAGCATTTT. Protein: CASSFGVGGQSPQHF.

CDR3 coding DNA: TGTGCCAGTATAGGCAGCTTACCCGGGTCAGCTTTCTTT. This sequence encodes CASIGSLPGSAFF. The chain joins TRBV19 to TRBJ1-1, with D hard to call. Trimming cost V 7 bases and J 10 bases, with 19 bases left between them. The V gene's germline CDR1 is LNHDA and CDR2 SQIVND (reference sequence). The CDR3 is made up of 13 amino acids.